The 7 T cell receptor beta chains reported below all come from one sample, sequenced in a study of T cell clonality in common variable immunodeficiency. Study-level points and caveats: Reportedly, TCR beta sequences from common variable immunodeficiency showed fewer deletions and N-nucleotide insertions.

Measured with immunoSEQ multiplex PCR; TCRdb has only the in-frame clones, and not every one. The sample contains approximately 20,000 clones, none of them singletons. These TCRs' antigens remain unknown. The sample was peripheral blood mononuclear cells. These receptor sequences come from a human donor with common variable immunodeficiency.

Points on this clone: The read terminates 3 residues ahead of where the CDR3 ends, so the germline J gene completes it. This chain links TRBV20-1 with TRBJ2-7; 8 positions match TRBD1. Germline V gene lookup returns CDR1 DFQATT and CDR2 SNEGSKA (reference sequence). J gave up 3 bases and V 3 bases, and 10 bases lay outside the gene matches. CDR3 length equals 15 residues. This CDR3 is CSASPPADRVYEQYF. The covered CDR3 bases are TGCAGTGCTAGCCCTCCGGCGGACAGGGTCTACGAG.

With regard to this clone: The observed sequence ends 3 residues before the CDR3 terminus, with the missing tail filled in from the germline J gene. The J gene is TRBJ2-7, the V gene TRBV6-1, with TRBD2 matching over 7 bases. This CDR3 spans 14 amino acids. The J segment lost 6 bases and the V segment lost 1 base, leaving 6 bases of the junction unmatched. Germline V lookup: CDR1 MNHNS, CDR2 SASEGT. The part of the CDR3 DNA that was read is TGTGCCAGCAGTGAAGGTGGGGGGGAGTTCGAG. Protein product: CASSEGGGEFE. The entire CDR3 reads CASSEGGGEFEQYF.

Note on this clone: The read ends 3 residues shy of where the CDR3 ends; the end is completed using the germline J gene. The genes are TRBV2 and TRBJ1-1; D may be TRBD1 (6 bases). Trimming removed 5 bases at V and 4 bases at J, with 8 bases between. CDR1 is SNHLY, CDR2 FYNNEI, per germline. This CDR3 comprises 12 residues. CDR3 loop: CASSQGSTEAFF. Incomplete CDR3 DNA: TGTGCCAGCAGTCAGGGGTCCACTGAA.

There are many counts of this clone. The read ends 3 residues early relative to the CDR3; the germline J gene fills the gap. V gene TRBV30 combines with J gene TRBJ1-4; D uncertain. The germline gives CDR1 GTSNPN, CDR2 SVGIG (reference sequence). V dropped 0 bases and J dropped 7 bases, with 9 bases sitting between them. The CDR3 extends over 13 amino acids. The CDR3 region is CAWSVLHTEKLFF. The covered CDR3 bases are TGTGCCTGGAGTGTACTTCATACTGAAAAA.

The sample holds a few counts of this clone. CDR3 amino acids: CASSGTSGRYKYYNEQFF. The CDR3 DNA, read in part, is TGTGCCAGCAGTGGAACTAGCGGGAGATACAAGTACTACAATGAG. The chain uses TRBV2 and TRBJ2-1, with 11 bases matching TRBD2. The read is 3 residues too short to cover the CDR3 end, so that end is filled in from the germline J gene. Germline-derived CDR1 and CDR2 are SNHLY and FYNNEI. The ends lost 4 bases at V and 3 bases at J; junction bases unmatched: 11. The CDR3 runs to 18 residues.

The table lists this clone with a few counts. The CDR3 is CASSLFAGSYEQYF. The DNA read from the CDR3 is TGTGCCAGCAGCTTATTCGCCGGCTCCTACGAG. The chain couples TRBV7-9 to TRBJ2-7; D is undetermined. The CDR3 goes on 3 residues after the read ends, and that part is filled in from the germline J gene. Germline CDR1 SEHNR, CDR2 FQNEAQ (reference sequence). CDR3 length equals 14 residues. V lost 2 bases and J lost 0, with 8 bases in between.

As to this clone: The read ends 3 residues before the CDR3 terminus; that terminus is restored from the germline J gene. The chain is built from TRBV7-9 and TRBJ2-1, with D perhaps matching TRBD2 (5 bases). This CDR3 contains 15 residues. V was trimmed by 1 base and J by 6 bases, leaving 13 bases between them. Germline V gene data show CDR1 as SEHNR and CDR2 as FQNEAQ (reference sequence). The CDR3 protein is CASSLVLLASNEQFF. The covered CDR3 bases are TGTGCCAGCAGCTTAGTTTTGTTAGCGTCCAATGAG.